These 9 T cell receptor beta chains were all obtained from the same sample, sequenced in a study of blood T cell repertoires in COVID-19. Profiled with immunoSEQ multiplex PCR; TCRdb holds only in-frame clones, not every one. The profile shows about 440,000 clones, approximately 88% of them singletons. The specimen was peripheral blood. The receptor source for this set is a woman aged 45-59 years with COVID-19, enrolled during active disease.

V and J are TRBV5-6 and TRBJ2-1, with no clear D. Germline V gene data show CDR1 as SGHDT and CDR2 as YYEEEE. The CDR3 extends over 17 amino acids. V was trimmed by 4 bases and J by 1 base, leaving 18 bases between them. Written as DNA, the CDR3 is TGTGCCAGCAGCAATCTAGTGGCTCTCGGGTCCTACAATGAGCAGTTCTTC. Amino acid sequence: CASSNLVALGSYNEQFF.

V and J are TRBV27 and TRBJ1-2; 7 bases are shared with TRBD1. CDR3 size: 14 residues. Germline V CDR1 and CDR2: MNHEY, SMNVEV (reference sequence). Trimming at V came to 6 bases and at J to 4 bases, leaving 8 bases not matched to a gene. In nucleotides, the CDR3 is TGTGCCAGCAGCAGGACAGGCATGACCTATGGCTACACCTTC. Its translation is CASSRTGMTYGYTF.

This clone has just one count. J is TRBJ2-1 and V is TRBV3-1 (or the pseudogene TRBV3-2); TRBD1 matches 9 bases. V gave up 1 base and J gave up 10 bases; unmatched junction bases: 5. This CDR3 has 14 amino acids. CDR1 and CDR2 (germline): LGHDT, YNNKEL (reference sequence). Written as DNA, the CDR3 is TGTGCCAGCAGCCAAGGGGACAGGGCAGCCGAGCAGTTCTTC. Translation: CASSQGDRAAEQFF.

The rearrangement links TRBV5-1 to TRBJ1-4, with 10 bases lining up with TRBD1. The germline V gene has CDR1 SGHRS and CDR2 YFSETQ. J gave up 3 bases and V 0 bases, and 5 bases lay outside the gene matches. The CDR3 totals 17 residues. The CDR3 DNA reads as TGCGCCAGCAGCTTGGTAGGGGACAGGGGACCTAATGAAAAACTGTTTTTT. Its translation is CASSLVGDRGPNEKLFF.

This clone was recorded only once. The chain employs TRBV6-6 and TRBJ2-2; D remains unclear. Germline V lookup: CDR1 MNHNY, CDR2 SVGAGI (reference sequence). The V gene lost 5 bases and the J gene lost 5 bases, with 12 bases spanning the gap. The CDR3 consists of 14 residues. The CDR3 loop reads CASSETPRTGELFF. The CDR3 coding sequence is TGTGCCAGCAGTGAGACTCCTAGAACCGGGGAGCTGTTTTTT.

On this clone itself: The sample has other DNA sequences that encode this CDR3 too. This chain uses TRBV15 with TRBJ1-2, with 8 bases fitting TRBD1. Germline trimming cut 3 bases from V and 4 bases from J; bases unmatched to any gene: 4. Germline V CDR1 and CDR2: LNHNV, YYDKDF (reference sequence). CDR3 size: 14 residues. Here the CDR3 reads CATSRDRAGYGYTF. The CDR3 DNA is TGTGCCACCAGCAGGGACAGGGCTGGCTATGGCTACACCTTC.

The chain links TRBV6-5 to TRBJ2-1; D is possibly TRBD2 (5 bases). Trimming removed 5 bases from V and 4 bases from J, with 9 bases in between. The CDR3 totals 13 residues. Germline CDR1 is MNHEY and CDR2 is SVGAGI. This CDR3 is CASSPPGYNEQFF. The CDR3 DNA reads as TGTGCCAGCAGTCCTCCGGGATACAATGAGCAGTTCTTC.

CDR3 sequence: CAWSVLRGQGEETQYF. CDR3 nucleotides: TGTGCCTGGAGTGTACTTAGGGGACAGGGGGAAGAGACCCAGTACTTC. This chain uses TRBV30 with TRBJ2-5, with TRBD1 matching 11 bases. In germline, CDR1 is GTSNPN, CDR2 SVGIG (reference sequence). V dropped 0 bases and J dropped 3; count of bases not matched to a gene: 6. The CDR3 sequence is 16 residues long.

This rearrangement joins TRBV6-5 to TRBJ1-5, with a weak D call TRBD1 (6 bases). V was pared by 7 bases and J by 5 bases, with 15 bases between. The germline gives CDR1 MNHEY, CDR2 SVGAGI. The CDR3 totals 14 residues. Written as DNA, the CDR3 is TGTGCCAGCACCTGGGCATCAGGGGATCAGCCCCAGCATTTT. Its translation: CASTWASGDQPQHF.